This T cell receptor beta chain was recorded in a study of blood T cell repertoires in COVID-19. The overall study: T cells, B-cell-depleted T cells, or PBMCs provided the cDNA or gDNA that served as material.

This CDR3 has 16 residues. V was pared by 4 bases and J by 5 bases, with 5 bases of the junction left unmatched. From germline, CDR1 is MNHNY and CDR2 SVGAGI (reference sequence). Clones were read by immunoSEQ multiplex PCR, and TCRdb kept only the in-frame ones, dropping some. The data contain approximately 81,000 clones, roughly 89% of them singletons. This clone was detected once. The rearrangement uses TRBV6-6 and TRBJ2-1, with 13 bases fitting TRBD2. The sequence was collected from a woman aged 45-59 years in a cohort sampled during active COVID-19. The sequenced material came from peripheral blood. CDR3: CASSSLLAGGNNEQFF. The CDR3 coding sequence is TGTGCCAGCAGTTCTTTACTAGCGGGAGGGAACAATGAGCAGTTCTTC.